These 5 T cell receptor beta chains were sequenced from one sample in a study of beta chain features in type 1 diabetes. Expressed TCRB transcripts were sequenced because the entire RNA isolate underwent reverse transcription. Only in-frame clones appear in the TCRdb table, and some are missing; sequencing was by immunoSEQ multiplex PCR. The sample holds 300,000 to 450,000 clones, around a fifth seen once. The material sequenced was naive CD4+ T cells from blood. The source is a woman in her late teens or twenties in good health.

The rearrangement uses TRBV28 and TRBJ2-7; D might be TRBD1 (5 bases). Trimming took off 2 bases at V and 5 bases at J, with 19 bases between the two ends. The CDR3 loop spans 16 amino acids. Germline V CDR1 and CDR2: MDHEN, SYDVKM. The DNA for the CDR3 is TGTGCCAGCAGTTTAACTGGGGCGGTGAGAGCAGACGAGCAGTACTTC. Its protein product is CASSLTGAVRADEQYF. The full variable domain, its missing parts supplied by reference TRBV28 and TRBJ2-7, is DVKVTQSSRYLVKRTGEKVFLECVQDMDHENMFWYRQDPGLGLRLIYFSYDVKMKEKGDIPEGYSVSREKKERFSLILESASTNQTSMYLCASSLTGAVRADEQYFGPGTRLTVT.

This clone came up a few times. This sequence joins TRBV10-3 and TRBJ1-2; TRBD1 agrees at 8 bases. Germline V lookup: CDR1 ENHRY, CDR2 SYGVKD. V shed 0 bases and J 3 bases; nucleotides not matched to a gene: 6. This CDR3 comprises 16 residues. The CDR3 bases are TGTGCCATCAGTGAGTCGACAGGGGCATCAGACTATGGCTACACCTTC. The encoded protein is CAISESTGASDYGYTF.

This rearrangement joins TRBV5-4 to TRBJ2-7, with 10 bases aligning to TRBD2. The V gene end was trimmed by 0 bases and the J gene end by 6 bases; junction bases not matched to a gene: 3. CDR1 and CDR2 (germline): SGHNT, YYREEE (reference sequence). The CDR3 is made up of 14 amino acids. CDR3 residues: CASSLGLAGAEQYF. The CDR3 nucleotides are TGTGCCAGCAGCTTGGGGCTAGCGGGAGCCGAGCAGTACTTC.

The V and J genes are TRBV5-1 and TRBJ2-3, with D tentatively TRBD1 (6 bases). Germline V CDR1 and CDR2: SGHRS, YFSETQ. The CDR3 sequence is 15 residues long. Trimming left V 0 bases short and J 10 bases short, with 18 bases between. The chain's CDR3 is CASSLAARGMGAQYF. CDR3 bases: TGCGCCAGCAGCTTGGCCGCCAGGGGAATGGGAGCGCAGTATTTT.

This clone appeared a few times. The chain carries TRBV10-3 and TRBJ1-2; D is possibly TRBD1 (5 bases). Germline V gives CDR1 ENHRY, CDR2 SYGVKD. CDR3 length: 13 amino acids. V dropped 6 bases and J dropped 2 bases, with 10 bases sitting between them. The CDR3 DNA sequence: TGTGCCATCAGGACAGTTTCAAACTATGGCTACACCTTC. It is translated as CAIRTVSNYGYTF.